Below, 10 T cell receptor beta chains from the same sample are listed, as sequenced in a study of blood T cell repertoires in COVID-19. Profiling relied on immunoSEQ multiplex PCR, and the TCRdb table lists in-frame clones only, not all of them. Here the sample spans about 140,000 clones, 81% being singletons. Sequenced sample: peripheral blood. These receptors came from an older woman with active or convalescent COVID-19.

This clone was observed many times. The chain recombines TRBV7-6 with TRBJ1-1; D is unclear. Looked up from germline, CDR1 is SGHVS and CDR2 is FNYEAQ. The CDR3 has 13 amino acids. The germline V and J ends were trimmed by 1 base and 1 base, with 4 bases remaining between them. CDR3 DNA: TGTGCCAGCAGCTTAGGACAGAACACTGAAGCTTTCTTT. Its protein is CASSLGQNTEAFF.

V usage is TRBV4-2 and J usage is TRBJ1-1; D may be TRBD1 (6 bases). The CDR3 extends over 14 amino acids. Germline V gene sequence: CDR1 LGHNA, CDR2 YNFKEQ. Trimming left V 1 base short and J 6 bases short, with 12 bases between. DNA for the CDR3: TGTGCCAGCAGCCAAGCGGGACCAGGGGCTGAAGCTTTCTTT. It specifies CASSQAGPGAEAFF.

CDR3 sequence: CASKEGPGEPQHF. The CDR3 region has the DNA TGTGCCAGCAAGGAAGGCCCGGGAGAGCCCCAGCATTTT. The rearrangement uses TRBV6-6 and TRBJ1-5; D unresolved. V was pared by 7 bases and J by 8 bases, with 15 bases between. The CDR3 length is 13 residues. Germline CDR1 MNHNY, CDR2 SVGAGI (reference sequence).

The chain has TRBV9 and TRBJ1-4, with TRBD1 matching 9 bases. The CDR3 covers 15 residues. V lost 3 bases to trimming and J lost 7 bases; unmatched junction nucleotides: 7. Per germline, CDR1 SGDLS and CDR2 YYNGEE. DNA of the CDR3: TGTGCCAGCAGCGAACGGACAGGGGAAGGTGAAAAACTGTTTTTT. Its protein product is CASSERTGEGEKLFF.

V usage is TRBV5-4 and J usage is TRBJ2-1, with 12 bases matching TRBD2. Germline V gene lookup returns CDR1 SGHNT and CDR2 YYREEE (reference sequence). V shed 4 bases and J 5 bases; nucleotides not matched to a gene: 4. The CDR3 has 15 amino acids. The CDR3 loop is CASSLGLAGNNEQFF. The CDR3 DNA reads TGTGCCAGCAGCCTAGGACTAGCGGGAAACAATGAGCAGTTCTTC.

The CDR3 loop is CAISAPPGNQLNTEAFF. The CDR3 DNA reads TGTGCCATCAGTGCACCGCCAGGGAATCAGCTAAACACTGAAGCTTTCTTT. V is TRBV10-3 and J is TRBJ1-1; a weak D match, TRBD1 (5 bases). V was clipped by 4 bases and J by 2 bases, with 20 bases between them. CDR3 size: 17 residues. Germline V gives CDR1 ENHRY, CDR2 SYGVKD.

V usage is TRBV2 and J usage is TRBJ1-3; TRBD1 might be the D (6 bases). The V end was cut by 3 bases, the J end by 4 bases, with 16 bases between. Germline CDR1 SNHLY, CDR2 FYNNEI. The CDR3 loop spans 16 amino acids. The CDR3 bases are TGTGCCAGCAGTGAGCAACAGGGTGCCACCGGAAACACCATATATTTT. This codes for CASSEQQGATGNTIYF.

On this clone itself: Other nucleotide sequences in the sample specify the same CDR3. The J gene is TRBJ2-2, the V gene TRBV7-2; tentative D call: TRBD2 (6 bases). V was pared by 0 bases and J by 1 base, with 6 bases between. Germline loops: CDR1 SGHTA, CDR2 FQGNSA. The CDR3 is made up of 15 amino acids. In nucleotides, the CDR3 is TGTGCCAGCAGCTTAGCGGGGGGGAACACCGGGGAGCTGTTTTTT. It is translated as CASSLAGGNTGELFF.

This chain uses TRBV7-8 with TRBJ1-1; 9 nucleotides line up with TRBD1. CDR1 and CDR2 (germline): SGHVS, FQNEAQ. J gave up 11 bases and V 5 bases, and 12 bases lay outside the gene matches. The CDR3 sequence is 14 residues long. The CDR3 DNA follows: TGTGCCAGCAGCCAAACAGGGGGCGAGAAGAGGGCTTTCTTT. As protein: CASSQTGGEKRAFF. Together with reference TRBV7-8 and TRBJ1-1, the CDR3 gives the full variable domain: GAGVSQSPRYKVAKRGQDVALRCDPISGHVSLFWYQQALGQGPEFLTYFQNEAQLDKSGLPSDRFFAERPEGSVSTLKIQRTQQEDSAVYLCASSQTGGEKRAFFGQGTRLTVV.

The table lists this clone with a few counts. The chain employs TRBV15 and TRBJ2-5; TRBD2 matches at 10 bases. Germline CDR1 and CDR2: LNHNV and YYDKDF (reference sequence). This CDR3 region has 17 residues. The trim removed 0 bases at V and 9 bases at J, leaving 13 bases unmatched. The CDR3 DNA follows: TGTGCCACCAGCAGAGAAATGGGGACTAGCGCTGCGAGGGCCCAGTACTTC. Protein product: CATSREMGTSAARAQYF.